This T cell receptor (beta chain) emerged from a study of T cell changes during pregnancy in multiple sclerosis. Sequencing was performed with immunoSEQ multiplex PCR; in TCRdb, only in-frame clones are kept and a portion is missing. Seen here are some 60,000 clones, just over 90% observed once, and the top ten hold 1% to 1.5%. The ends lost 4 bases at V and 3 bases at J; junction bases unmatched: 4. The CDR3 runs 15 residues. CDR1 SGHKS and CDR2 YYEKEE come from the germline V gene (reference sequence). J is TRBJ2-1 and V is TRBV5-5, with TRBD1 identical over 10 bases. Source: peripheral blood, taken in the second trimester of pregnancy. The TCR comes from a female donor with multiple sclerosis, enrolled in a pregnancy study. The CDR3 reads CASSRQGADYNEQFF. CDR3 bases: TGTGCCAGCAGCCGACAGGGGGCGGACTACAATGAGCAGTTCTTC.